These T cell receptor beta chains were read from a single sample in a study of blood T cells in healthy people across ages. One entry per CDR3 protein results from TCRdb running MiXCR on the 5' RACE reads. The table includes about 560,000 distinct CDR3 sequences, about a quarter detected once. These sequences were also reported in another study, on T cells of mothers and their children.

Sequencing input: blood. These receptors all stem from a boy between 2 and 10 years old in good health. The conserved cysteine and the conserved F or W are not part of the CDR3 here. The order of the fields is V gene, clone size, CDR3 protein. Some rows mark clone size as missing; the rest say once, few, many or name a class of expanded clone.

V: TRBV13; size: few; CDR3: ASSFGFNTEAF
V: TRBV6-1; size: few; CDR3: ASRGQADNEQF
V: TRBV29-1; size: NA; CDR3: SHPGQQETQY
V: TRBV5-5; size: once; CDR3: ASMASLGNTGELF
V: TRBV20-1; size: NA; CDR3: SAGETLSGANVLT
V: TRBV7-2; size: NA; CDR3: ASSLFAGGVGELF
V: TRBV18; size: NA; CDR3: ASSMSGDLNTEAF
V: TRBV7-9; size: NA; CDR3: ASSLPRVGHYGYT
V: TRBV20-1; size: NA; CDR3: SARNPGGETQY
V: TRBV27; size: few; CDR3: ASSLKPGGAYEQY
V: TRBV29-1; size: NA; CDR3: SVEGRGGTEAF
V: TRBV20-1; size: NA; CDR3: SASWGVADTQY
V: TRBV5-6; size: NA; CDR3: ASSLAGLAGKQETQY
V: TRBV18; size: few; CDR3: ASSPRALAGVNEQF
V: TRBV2; size: few; CDR3: ASSEIRQRKETQY
V: TRBV3-1; size: NA; CDR3: ASSRLLAFEQF
V: TRBV29-1; size: NA; CDR3: SVAGIWSEPLYEQY
V: TRBV7-6; size: NA; CDR3: ASSLAQDTQY
V: TRBV5-8; size: NA; CDR3: AGSVGWGPEAF
V: TRBV25-1; size: NA; CDR3: ASSDPSHGGEETQY
V: TRBV14; size: NA; CDR3: ASSQALGFYEQY
V: TRBV11-2; size: NA; CDR3: ASSLFETSGRNEQY
V: TRBV2; size: few; CDR3: ASSFLAGTDTQY
V: TRBV6-5; size: NA; CDR3: ASSYAAGANRADTQY